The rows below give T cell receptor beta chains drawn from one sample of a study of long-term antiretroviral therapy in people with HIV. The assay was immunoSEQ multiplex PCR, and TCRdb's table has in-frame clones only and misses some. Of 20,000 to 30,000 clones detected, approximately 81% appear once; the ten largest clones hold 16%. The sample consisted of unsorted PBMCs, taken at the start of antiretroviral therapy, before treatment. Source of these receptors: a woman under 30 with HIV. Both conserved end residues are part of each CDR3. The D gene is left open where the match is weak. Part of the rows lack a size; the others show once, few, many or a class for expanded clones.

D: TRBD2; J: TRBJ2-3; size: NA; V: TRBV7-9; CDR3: CASSFSGTSGGSSTDTQYF; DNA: TGTGCCAGCAGCTTCTCTGGGACTAGCGGGGGCTCCTCCACAGATACGCAGTATTTT
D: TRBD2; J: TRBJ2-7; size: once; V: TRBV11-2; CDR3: CASSLSSSGSSYEQYF; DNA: TGTGCCAGCAGCTTATCATCTAGCGGGAGCTCCTACGAGCAGTACTTC
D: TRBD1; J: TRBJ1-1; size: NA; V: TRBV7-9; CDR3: CASSGQASEAFF; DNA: TGTGCCAGCAGCGGACAGGCTTCTGAAGCTTTCTTT
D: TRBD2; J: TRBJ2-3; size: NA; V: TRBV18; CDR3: CASSPWAVSGIPDTQYF; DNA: TGTGCCAGCTCACCCTGGGCGGTTAGCGGGATCCCAGATACGCAGTATTTT
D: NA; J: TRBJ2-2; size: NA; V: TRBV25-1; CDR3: CASSKNGRELFF; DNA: TGTGCCAGCAGCAAAAATGGGCGGGAGCTGTTTTTT
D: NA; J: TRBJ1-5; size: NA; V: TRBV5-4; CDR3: CASSLGGQKNQPQHF; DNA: TGTGCCAGCAGCTTGGGCGGACAGAAAAATCAGCCCCAGCATTTT
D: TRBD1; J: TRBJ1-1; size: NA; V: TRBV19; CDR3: CASSVGQGWTEAFF; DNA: TGTGCCAGTAGTGTCGGACAGGGGTGGACTGAAGCTTTCTTT
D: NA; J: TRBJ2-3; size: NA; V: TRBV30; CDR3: CAWSGEGTDTQYF; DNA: TGTGCCTGGAGTGGGGAGGGCACAGATACGCAGTATTTT
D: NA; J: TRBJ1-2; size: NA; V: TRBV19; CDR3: CASSIYFRDGPNYGYTF; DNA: TGTGCCAGTAGTATATACTTCCGGGACGGCCCTAACTATGGCTACACCTTC
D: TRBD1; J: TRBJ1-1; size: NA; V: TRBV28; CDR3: CASSWTGGGGTEAFF; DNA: TGTGCCAGCAGTTGGACAGGGGGCGGAGGGACTGAAGCTTTCTTT
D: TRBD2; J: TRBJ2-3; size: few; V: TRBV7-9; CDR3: CASSFTSGAVDTQYF; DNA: TGTGCCAGCAGCTTTACTAGCGGGGCTGTAGATACGCAGTATTTT
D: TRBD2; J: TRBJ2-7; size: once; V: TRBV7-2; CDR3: CASSIGLAGGNYEQYF; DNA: TGTGCCAGCAGCATTGGACTAGCGGGAGGAAACTACGAGCAGTACTTC
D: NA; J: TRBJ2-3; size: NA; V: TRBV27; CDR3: CASSMLGGGVGVYF; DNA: TGTGCCAGCAGTATGCTTGGAGGCGGAGTAGGGGTGTATTTT
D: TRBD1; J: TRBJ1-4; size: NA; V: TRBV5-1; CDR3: CASSLGQGPATNEKLFF; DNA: TGCGCCAGCAGCTTGGGACAGGGGCCGGCAACTAATGAAAAACTGTTTTTT
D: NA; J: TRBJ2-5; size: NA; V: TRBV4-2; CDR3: CASSHQTRNQETQYF; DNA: TGTGCCAGCAGCCACCAAACGAGGAACCAAGAGACCCAGTACTTC
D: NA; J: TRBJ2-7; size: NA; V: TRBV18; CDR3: CASSPNAEQGSEQYF; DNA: TGTGCCAGCTCACCGAATGCGGAGCAGGGCAGCGAGCAGTACTTC
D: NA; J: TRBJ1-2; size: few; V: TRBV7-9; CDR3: CASSFTPSGLGDGYTF; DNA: TGTGCCAGCAGCTTCACCCCAAGCGGATTGGGGGATGGCTACACCTTC
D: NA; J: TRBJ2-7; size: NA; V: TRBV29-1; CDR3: CSVEGAPGAAMGQYF; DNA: TGCAGCGTTGAAGGTGCCCCCGGGGCAGCTATGGGGCAGTACTTC
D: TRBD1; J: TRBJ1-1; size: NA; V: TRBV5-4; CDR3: CASSRTGTEAFF; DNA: TGTGCCAGCAGCCGGACAGGAACTGAAGCTTTCTTT
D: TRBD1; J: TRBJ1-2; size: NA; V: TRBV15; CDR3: CATSRETRTGRAYGYTF; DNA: TGTGCCACCAGCAGAGAGACCAGGACAGGGAGGGCCTATGGCTACACCTTC
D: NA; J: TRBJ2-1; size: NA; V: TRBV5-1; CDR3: CASSLFAGPSPYNEQFF; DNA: TGCGCCAGCAGCTTGTTTGCGGGCCCCTCCCCCTACAATGAGCAGTTCTTC
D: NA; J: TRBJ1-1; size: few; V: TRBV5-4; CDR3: CASSHDWDTEAFF; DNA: TGTGCCAGCAGCCACGACTGGGACACTGAAGCTTTCTTT
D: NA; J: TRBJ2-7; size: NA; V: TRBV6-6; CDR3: CASSTTDRTYEQYF; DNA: TGTGCCAGCAGTACGACCGACAGGACCTACGAGCAGTACTTC
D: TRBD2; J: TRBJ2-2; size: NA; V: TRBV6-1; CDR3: CASSPKREWAGELFF; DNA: TGTGCCAGCAGCCCAAAGCGGGAGTGGGCCGGGGAGCTGTTTTTT
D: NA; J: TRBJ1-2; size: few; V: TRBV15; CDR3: CATSWTSFFNYGYTF; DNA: TGTGCCACCAGTTGGACATCATTCTTTAACTATGGCTACACCTTC
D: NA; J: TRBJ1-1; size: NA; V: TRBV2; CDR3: CASSGVSSNTEAFF; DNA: TGTGCCAGCAGTGGGGTCTCATCGAACACTGAAGCTTTCTTT
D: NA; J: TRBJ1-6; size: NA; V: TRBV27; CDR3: CASSWAGSPLHF; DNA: TGTGCCAGCAGTTGGGCGGGATCACCCCTCCACTTT
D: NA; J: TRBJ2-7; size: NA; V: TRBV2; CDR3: CAIAGHRLVKQYF; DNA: TGTGCCATCGCGGGACACCGTTTGGTCAAGCAGTACTTC
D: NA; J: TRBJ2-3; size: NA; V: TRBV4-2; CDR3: CASSQDFAGPDTQYF; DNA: TGTGCCAGCAGCCAAGATTTCGCAGGGCCAGATACGCAGTATTTT
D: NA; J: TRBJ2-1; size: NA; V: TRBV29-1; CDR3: CSQTSFNNEQFF; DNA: TGCAGCCAGACATCGTTTAACAATGAGCAGTTCTTC
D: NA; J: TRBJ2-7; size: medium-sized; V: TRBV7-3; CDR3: CASSLGFSYEQYF; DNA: TGTGCCAGCAGCTTAGGATTCTCCTACGAGCAGTACTTC
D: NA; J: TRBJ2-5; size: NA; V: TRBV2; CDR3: CASSPRASQETQYF; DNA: TGTGCCAGCAGTCCCAGGGCGTCTCAAGAGACCCAGTACTTC
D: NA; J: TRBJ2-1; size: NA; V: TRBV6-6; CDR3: CASSLDPTYNEQFF; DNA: TGTGCCAGCAGCCTGGATCCAACCTACAATGAGCAGTTCTTC
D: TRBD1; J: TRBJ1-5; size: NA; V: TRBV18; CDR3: CASSGDRDQPQHF; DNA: TGTGCCAGCTCTGGGGACAGGGATCAGCCCCAGCATTTT
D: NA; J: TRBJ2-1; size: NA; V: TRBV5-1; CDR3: CASSSDRQLKEQFF; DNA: TGCGCCAGCAGCTCCGATCGACAGCTAAAGGAGCAGTTCTTC
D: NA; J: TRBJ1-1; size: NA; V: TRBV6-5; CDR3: CASSYLENTEAFF; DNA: TGTGCCAGCAGTTACTTGGAGAACACTGAAGCTTTCTTT
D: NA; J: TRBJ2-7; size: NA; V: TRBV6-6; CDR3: CASSSGPATHSYEQYF; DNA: TGTGCCAGCAGTTCGGGACCAGCCACGCACTCCTACGAGCAGTACTTC
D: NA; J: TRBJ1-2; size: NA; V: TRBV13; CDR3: CASSLGRQPAYGYTF; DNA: TGTGCCAGCAGCTTAGGACGACAGCCTGCCTATGGCTACACCTTC
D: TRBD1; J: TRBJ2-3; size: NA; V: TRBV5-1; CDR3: CASSLEDRAADTQYF; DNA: TGCGCCAGCAGCTTGGAGGACAGGGCTGCAGATACGCAGTATTTT
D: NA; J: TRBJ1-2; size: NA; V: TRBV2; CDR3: CASSEAGGYTF; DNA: TGTGCCAGCAGTGAAGCAGGGGGCTACACCTTC